Sequencing of this T cell receptor (beta chain) was carried out in a study of breast tumors, draining lymph nodes, adjacent tissues. TCRdb reprocessed the multiplex PCR reads with MiXCR, giving one entry per CDR3 protein. The sample lists 270,000 or so distinct CDR3 sequences; roughly 30% were seen once. Study-wide results and limits: Tumor TCR diversity was below lymph nodes but above nontumor tissue.

Axillary draining lymph nodes of breast cancer patients supplied the node samples. A word on this clonotype: Its antigen is not identified. One end of the junction does not line up with germline, which may come from a read error.

Germline values: CDR1 SQVTM, CDR2 ANQGSEA. The CDR3 sequence is 14 residues long. The chain employs TRBV29-1 and TRBJ1-1; D uncertain. The clonotype was recovered from a female donor with breast cancer. Some clones in this sample may be carry-over from other donors' samples. Material for sequencing was axillary lymph node tissue. The CDR3 protein is CSVVPGWMNAEAFF. The CDR3 region has the DNA TGCAGCGTCGTACCGGGGTGGATGAACGCTGAAGCTTTCTTT.